This T cell receptor (beta chain) was observed in a study of blood T cell repertoires in COVID-19. The overall study: Sources were T cells, B-cell-depleted T cells, or PBMCs; the material itself was cDNA or gDNA.

Germline CDR1 KGHSH, CDR2 LQKENI. The CDR3 runs to 18 residues. V shed 1 base and J 8 bases; nucleotides not matched to a gene: 14. Clones were sequenced by immunoSEQ multiplex PCR, and TCRdb holds only the in-frame ones, with some missing. The sample has 130,000 to 150,000 clones, 76% seen once. Sequencing input: peripheral blood. The clonotype was recovered from a man aged 60 to 75 with acute or convalescent COVID-19. The V and J genes are TRBV18 and TRBJ2-2, with 9 bases identical to TRBD2. The CDR3 sequence: CASSPRSLAGHSRGELFF. CDR3 bases: TGTGCCAGCTCACCACGAAGCCTAGCGGGACACTCAAGGGGGGAGCTGTTTTTT.